These 11 T cell receptor beta chains came from one sample sequenced in a study of blood T cell repertoires in COVID-19 (TCRdb year 2020). Receptor libraries were prepared by the immunoSEQ multiplex PCR assay. Drawn from immuneACCESS, this table holds only the in-frame rearrangements with V and J called that TCRdb kept. Clones are partly lost; checked studies trace under half to an unresolved V gene and leave the rest unexplained. The sample table contains 310,000 or so clones; only one count was recorded for roughly 87% of them. 2.2% of the sample lies in the top ten. What was sequenced was peripheral blood. These receptors were taken from a woman aged 45-59 years who had recovered from COVID-19.

This sequence joins TRBV18 and TRBJ1-3; D gene uncertain. Trimming left V 5 bases short and J 4 bases short, with 12 bases between. The CDR3 sequence is 14 residues long. The germline gives CDR1 KGHSH, CDR2 LQKENI. Here the CDR3 reads CASSSMSLGNTIYF. The CDR3 bases are TGTGCCAGCTCATCTATGTCACTGGGAAACACCATATATTTT.

A single count supports this clone. This chain connects TRBV5-8 to TRBJ1-1; D unclear. The CDR3 is made up of 15 amino acids. Trimming removed 0 bases from V and 0 bases from J, with 9 bases in between. Germline V gives CDR1 SGHTS, CDR2 YDEGEE. The CDR3 here is CASSLGADMNTEAFF. DNA of the CDR3: TGTGCCAGCAGCTTGGGGGCCGATATGAACACTGAAGCTTTCTTT.

The chain uses TRBV30 and TRBJ2-6; TRBD1 might be the D (6 bases). The V end was cut by 8 bases, the J end by 0 bases, with 11 bases between. The V gene's germline CDR1 is GTSNPN and CDR2 SVGIG (reference sequence). The CDR3 totals 14 residues. CDR3 in amino acids: CALEQGSGANVLTF. The CDR3 bases are TGTGCCCTGGAACAGGGCTCTGGGGCCAACGTCCTGACTTTC.

The rearrangement links TRBV7-2 to TRBJ1-1; the D gene is possibly TRBD1 (5 bases). This CDR3 is 14 amino acids long. Trimming shortened V by 4 bases and J by 1 base, and 10 bases separated the two germline ends. Germline V gene lookup returns CDR1 SGHTA and CDR2 FQGNSA. CDR3 amino acids: CASSSSGGNTEAFF. The DNA of the CDR3 is TGTGCCAGCAGCTCCTCCGGGGGGAACACTGAAGCTTTCTTT.

This chain links TRBV7-2 with TRBJ2-7; 8 bases match TRBD2. The CDR3 is made up of 15 amino acids. V was pared by 2 bases and J by 1 base, with 4 bases of the junction left unmatched. The germline V gene encodes CDR1 SGHTA and CDR2 FQGNSA. The CDR3 sequence is CASSLSGSNSYEQYF. Here the CDR3 DNA reads TGTGCCAGCAGCTTAAGCGGGAGTAATTCCTACGAGCAGTACTTC.

Only a few counts were recorded for this clone. This chain links TRBV19 with TRBJ1-5; D remains unclear. In germline, CDR1 is LNHDA, CDR2 SQIVND (reference sequence). This CDR3 has 14 amino acids. V lost 7 bases and J lost 4, with 14 bases in between. CDR3 protein: CASTRGASNQPQHF. CDR3 DNA sequence: TGTGCCAGTACTCGGGGTGCGAGTAATCAGCCCCAGCATTTT.

The chain employs TRBV5-5 and TRBJ1-1, with 8 bases lining up with TRBD1. Germline V gene data show CDR1 as SGHKS and CDR2 as YYEKEE (reference sequence). CDR3 length equals 13 residues. V was pared by 6 bases and J by 6 bases, with 7 bases of the junction left unmatched. CDR3 sequence (DNA): TGTGCCAGCACCCTGTACAGGGGGGCTGAAGCTTTCTTT. It translates to CASTLYRGAEAFF. Filled out from reference TRBV5-5 and TRBJ1-1, the complete variable domain reads DAGVTQSPTHLIKTRGQQVTLRCSPISGHKSVSWYQQVLGQGPQFIFQYYEKEERGRGNFPDRFSARQFPNYSSELNVNALLLGDSALYLCASTLYRGAEAFFGQGTRLTVV.

Written as DNA, the CDR3 is TGTGCCAGCAGCCCCGCCGTCGGGTCTAACAATGAGCAGTTCTTC. Its translation: CASSPAVGSNNEQFF. The gene calls are TRBV4-2 and TRBJ2-1, with unresolved D. Trimming removed 4 bases from V and 5 bases from J, with 15 bases in between. This CDR3 region has 15 residues. Germline assignment: CDR1 LGHNA and CDR2 YNFKEQ.

This clone was seen more than once but under ten times. The rearrangement links TRBV10-3 to TRBJ2-7, with 10 bases matching TRBD2. With 2 bases clipped from V and 0 bases from J, the junction kept 1 base outside the gene matches. The CDR3 consists of 15 residues. The germline V gene encodes CDR1 ENHRY and CDR2 SYGVKD. The CDR3 loop is CAISEPSGSSYEQYF. The CDR3 DNA follows: TGTGCCATCAGTGAGCCTAGCGGGAGCTCCTACGAGCAGTACTTC.

The rearrangement uses TRBV25-1 and TRBJ1-1; tentative D call: TRBD1 (6 bases). V was pared by 1 base and J by 4 bases, with 13 bases between. The CDR3 consists of 15 residues. Germline V gene data show CDR1 as MGHDK and CDR2 as SYGVNS. CDR3 sequence (DNA): TGTGCCAGCAGTGAATCTTGGGAGGGGGGCACTGAAGCTTTCTTT. Its protein product is CASSESWEGGTEAFF.

This chain connects TRBV9 to TRBJ2-3; 9 nucleotides match TRBD1. The CDR3 loop spans 16 amino acids. CDR1 and CDR2 (germline): SGDLS, YYNGEE. V gave up 1 base and J gave up 1 base; unmatched junction bases: 4. CDR3 residues: CASSVQQGAGTDTQYF. The CDR3 bases are TGTGCCAGCAGCGTACAACAGGGGGCTGGCACAGATACGCAGTATTTT.